Each of the 5 T cell receptor beta chains below was sequenced from the same sample in a study of T cells after yellow fever vaccination (dated by TCRdb to the late 2010s). To prepare the library, 5' RACE was applied. The run used an Illumina HiSeq 2500. TCRdb itself trimmed the public reads at Q25 with fastp, ran MiXCR and retained productive beta chains. Every distinct CDR3 protein forms one entry, paired with its most common genes and DNA. This sample lists more than 110,000 distinct CDR3 sequences; just over 6.5% were detected once. The biggest ten clones account for approximately 0.64% of the sample. The treatment or condition label, as the study defines it: live attenuated yellow fever vaccine strain. The sample here was CD4+ T cells sorted from PBMCs, taken 10 days after the yellow fever booster vaccination. These receptors all stem from a man aged 30-40 years who received the YFV17D yellow fever vaccine.

This clonotype was recorded many times. The CDR3 region is CASSFLGEKLFF. CDR3 coding DNA: TGTGCCAGCAGCTTCCTAGGTGAAAAACTGTTTTTT. The chain combines TRBV5-5 with TRBJ1-4; D is uncertain. Trimming stripped 2 bases from V and 7 bases from J, with 6 bases between. Germline V lookup: CDR1 SGHKS, CDR2 YYEKEE (reference sequence). The CDR3 has 12 residues.

CDR3 coding DNA: TGTGCCAGTAGTATAGAAACTGGACTAGCGAGAGTCCTGTTCTTC. This sequence encodes CASSIETGLARVLFF. The chain links TRBV19 to TRBJ2-1; TRBD2 matches at 9 bases. Trimming at V came to 0 bases and at J to 15 bases, leaving 12 bases not matched to a gene. The CDR3 has 15 residues. Germline CDR1 is LNHDA and CDR2 is SQIVND (reference sequence).

This clonotype was counted many times. In DNA, the CDR3 is TGTGCCAGCACACGGGGGGGGAGGGAGCAGTACTTC. Translated, it gives CASTRGGREQYF. This chain connects TRBV28 to TRBJ2-7; 8 bases fit TRBD2. The CDR3 sequence is 12 residues long. Germline V CDR1 and CDR2: MDHEN, SYDVKM. V shed 7 bases, J shed 7 bases, and the junction held 6 bases outside the gene matches.

This clonotype was seen many times. J is TRBJ2-2 and V is TRBV20-1, with 10 bases matching TRBD1. The CDR3 is 14 amino acids. J gave up 4 bases and V 6 bases, and 5 bases lay outside the gene matches. Looked up from germline, CDR1 is DFQATT and CDR2 is SNEGSKA (reference sequence). The CDR3 loop reads CSAAGTGVTGELFF. For the CDR3, the DNA is TGCAGTGCAGCCGGGACAGGGGTCACCGGGGAGCTGTTTTTT.

This clonotype was detected ten times or more. The genes are TRBV20-1 and TRBJ2-2; tentative D call: TRBD2 (5 bases). This CDR3 comprises 15 residues. Trimming pared 2 bases from V and 6 bases from J, leaving 16 bases between. The germline V gene encodes CDR1 DFQATT and CDR2 SNEGSKA (reference sequence). The DNA for the CDR3 is TGCAGTGCTAGAAATTTGCACGGGATCTCCGGGGAGCTGTTTTTT. Protein: CSARNLHGISGELFF.